These 21 T cell receptor beta chains share one sample of origin, sequenced in a study of blood T cell repertoires in COVID-19. The assay was immunoSEQ multiplex PCR, and TCRdb's table has in-frame clones only and misses some. This sample carries about 400,000 clones, approximately 88% of them seen once, and the ten largest clones take more than 1%. The material sequenced was peripheral blood. Receptors were obtained from a man aged 35 to 55 with acute or convalescent COVID-19.

Of note for this clone: A much larger clone lies a single base off, so this may be a read error. The chain recombines TRBV28 with TRBJ1-6; TRBD1 aligns across 7 bases. The CDR3 runs 13 residues. Trimming cost V 5 bases and J 7 bases; bases outside gene matches: 2. Looked up from germline, CDR1 is MDHEN and CDR2 is SYDVKM. The CDR3, as DNA: TGTGCCAGCAGTGACAGGGACAATTCACCCCTCCACTTT. It yields the protein CASSDRDNSPLHF.

The table lists this clone with a few counts. This chain links TRBV12-3 or TRBV12-4 with TRBJ1-1; no reliable D call. V lost 6 bases to trimming and J lost 5 bases, with 13 bases between them. This CDR3 has 13 amino acids. CDR3 amino acids: CASRRAGITEAFF. Written as DNA, the CDR3 is TGTGCCAGCAGACGGGCGGGGATTACTGAAGCTTTCTTT.

The sample holds one count of this clone. The chain carries TRBV15 and TRBJ1-5, with 7 positions matching TRBD1. The CDR3 is made up of 17 amino acids. Germline lookup yields CDR1 LNHNV and CDR2 YYDKDF (reference sequence). The trim removed 0 bases at V and 2 bases at J, leaving 7 bases unmatched. In DNA, the CDR3 is TGTGCCACCAGCAGAGAAAACAGGGGCAAGGGCAATCAGCCCCAGCATTTT. This encodes CATSRENRGKGNQPQHF.

CDR3 loop: CASSTRDRYGYTF. CDR3 sequence (DNA): TGTGCCAGCAGCACCCGGGACAGATATGGCTACACCTTC. The chain couples TRBV7-9 to TRBJ1-2; 7 bases fit TRBD1. The V and J ends lost 5 bases and 5 bases, in that order; junction bases with no gene match: 5. The CDR3 consists of 13 residues. Germline V CDR1 and CDR2: SEHNR, FQNEAQ (reference sequence).

The rearrangement uses TRBV30 and TRBJ2-1; TRBD1 might be the D (5 bases). The CDR3 loop spans 13 amino acids. The germline gives CDR1 GTSNPN, CDR2 SVGIG (reference sequence). Trimming left V 1 base short and J 8 bases short, with 12 bases between. In DNA, the CDR3 is TGTGCCTGGAGTGCAGGGTGGGTTGATGAGCAGTTCTTC. This gives the protein CAWSAGWVDEQFF.

The chain recombines TRBV7-9 with TRBJ2-1; 11 bases fit TRBD2. The CDR3 extends over 15 amino acids. CDR1 is SEHNR and CDR2 is FQNEAQ in the germline V gene (reference sequence). With 3 bases clipped from V and 7 bases from J, the junction kept 5 bases outside the gene matches. For the CDR3, the DNA is TGTGCCAGCAGCTTCGGCCTAGCGGGAGGAAATGAGCAGTTCTTC. Amino acids: CASSFGLAGGNEQFF. The full variable domain, its missing parts supplied by reference TRBV7-9 and TRBJ2-1, is DTGVSQNPRHKITKRGQNVTFRCDPISEHNRLYWYRQTLGQGPEFLTYFQNEAQLEKSRLLSDRFSAERPKGSFSTLEIQRTEQGDSAMYLCASSFGLAGGNEQFFGPGTRLTVL.

The gene calls are TRBV24-1 and TRBJ1-1, with a possible D match to TRBD1 (6 bases). The CDR3 extends over 11 amino acids. V shed 9 bases and J shed 7 bases, with 11 bases lying between them. Germline V gives CDR1 KGHDR, CDR2 SFDVKD. The CDR3 protein is CATRARGEAFF. The CDR3 DNA follows: TGTGCCACCCGTGCCAGGGGTGAAGCTTTCTTT.

This chain joins TRBV14 and TRBJ2-5; 7 bases agree with TRBD1. Germline-derived CDR1 and CDR2 are SGHDN and FVKESK. V lost 5 bases to trimming and J lost 2 bases; unmatched junction nucleotides: 14. This CDR3 comprises 17 residues. The CDR3 spells CASSVIRGQVVQETQYF. DNA for the CDR3: TGTGCCAGCAGCGTAATCCGTGGACAGGTTGTTCAAGAGACCCAGTACTTC.

This chain uses TRBV12-3 or TRBV12-4 with TRBJ2-2; maybe TRBD1 (6 bases). The V and J ends lost 8 bases and 4 bases respectively, with 11 bases between them. The CDR3 length is 13 residues. CDR3 amino acids: CASADSPTGELFF. DNA of the CDR3: TGTGCCAGCGCGGACAGCCCCACCGGGGAGCTGTTTTTT.

The chain carries TRBV19 and TRBJ1-2; the match to TRBD1 covers 8 bases. V shed 6 bases, J shed 5 bases, and the junction held 8 bases outside the gene matches. Looked up from germline, CDR1 is LNHDA and CDR2 is SQIVND (reference sequence). There are 14 residues in the CDR3. CDR3 coding DNA: TGTGCCAGTAGCCACCGGACAGGGTCTTATGGCTACACCTTC. This translates into CASSHRTGSYGYTF.

The chain links TRBV3-1 (or the pseudogene TRBV3-2) to TRBJ2-7, with D perhaps matching TRBD2 (5 bases). V shed 4 bases and J shed 5 bases, with 18 bases lying between them. The CDR3 totals 15 residues. The germline CDR1 and CDR2 sequences are LGHDT and YNNKEL (reference sequence). This CDR3 is CASSLGPNSGHEQYF. The CDR3 coding sequence is TGTGCCAGCAGCCTAGGACCTAACAGCGGCCACGAGCAGTACTTC.

The CDR3 bases are TGTGCCAGCAGTTACCCAGGGACAGGGAACACTGAAGCTTTCTTT. Translation gives CASSYPGTGNTEAFF. The rearrangement uses TRBV6-2 or TRBV6-3 and TRBJ1-1; TRBD1 matches at 8 bases. CDR3 length equals 15 residues. Germline V gene sequence: CDR1 MNHEY, CDR2 SVGEGT. With V trimmed by 2 bases and J by 1 base, 3 bases remained unmatched.

The genes are TRBV30 and TRBJ1-5; D not certain. V was pared by 0 bases and J by 6 bases, with 15 bases between. CDR1 and CDR2 (germline): GTSNPN, SVGIG (reference sequence). This CDR3 is built from 15 residues. The CDR3 reads CAWSVLRSEGQPQHF. In DNA, the CDR3 is TGTGCCTGGAGTGTACTACGGTCAGAGGGTCAGCCCCAGCATTTT. Full variable domain (remainder filled in from reference TRBV30 and TRBJ1-5): SQTIHQWPATLVQPVGSPLSLECTVEGTSNPNLYWYRQAAGRGLQLLFYSVGIGQISSEVPQNLSASRPQDRQFILSSKKLLLSDSGFYLCAWSVLRSEGQPQHFGDGTRLSIL.

V usage is TRBV23-1 and J usage is TRBJ1-5; TRBD1 aligns across 7 bases. TRBV23-1 is assigned to the ORF class and has an uncertain function. CDR3 length: 14 residues. J was trimmed by 4 bases and V by 3 bases; bases with no gene match: 3. CDR3 protein: CASSQRDRNQPQHF. In DNA form, the CDR3 reads TGCGCCAGCAGTCAGCGGGACAGAAATCAGCCCCAGCATTTT.

The rearrangement joins TRBV28 to TRBJ1-2; 7 bases map to TRBD1. Germline V gene sequence: CDR1 MDHEN, CDR2 SYDVKM. There are 13 residues in the CDR3. V lost 4 bases and J lost 8; bases outside the gene matches: 7. DNA for the CDR3: TGTGCCAGCAGTTATCCGACAGGGAGGGGCTACACCTTC. As protein: CASSYPTGRGYTF.

V and J are TRBV7-2 and TRBJ2-1, with 7 bases aligning to TRBD1. The CDR3 runs 15 residues. Germline CDR1 and CDR2: SGHTA and FQGNSA. Trimming removed 5 bases from V and 8 bases from J; junction bases left unmatched: 12. CDR3 in DNA: TGTGCCAGCAGCACACAGGGGAGTAAGATCGATGAGCAGTTCTTC. It encodes CASSTQGSKIDEQFF. Combining the CDR3 with reference TRBV7-2 and TRBJ2-1 gives the whole variable domain GAGVSQSPSNKVTEKGKDVELRCDPISGHTALYWYRQSLGQGLEFLIYFQGNSAPDKSGLPSDRFSAERTGGSVSTLTIQRTQQEDSAVYLCASSTQGSKIDEQFFGPGTRLTVL.

This chain connects TRBV28 to TRBJ1-2, with 7 bases lining up with TRBD1. This CDR3 region has 13 residues. CDR1 is MDHEN, CDR2 SYDVKM, per germline. V dropped 5 bases and J dropped 6; count of bases not matched to a gene: 6. The CDR3 region is CASSPQGFDGYTF. CDR3 nucleotides: TGTGCCAGCAGTCCACAGGGGTTCGATGGCTACACCTTC.

The V and J genes are TRBV11-2 and TRBJ2-5; 7 nucleotides line up with TRBD2. The CDR3 extends over 17 amino acids. The J segment lost 5 bases and the V segment lost 5 bases, leaving 17 bases of the junction unmatched. Germline CDR1 SGHAT, CDR2 FQNNGV. In DNA form, the CDR3 reads TGTGCCAGCAGCAACCGGCCGGGGATAGCGGGTGGGGAGACCCAGTACTTC. This sequence encodes CASSNRPGIAGGETQYF.

The genes are TRBV27 and TRBJ1-1, with a weak D call TRBD1 (6 bases). The CDR3 totals 16 residues. The V and J ends lost 5 bases and 0 bases respectively, with 16 bases between them. Germline CDR1 reads MNHEY; CDR2 reads SMNVEV (reference sequence). The CDR3 sequence: CASSPWTDSMNTEAFF. CDR3 nucleotides: TGTGCCAGCAGTCCATGGACAGATTCCATGAACACTGAAGCTTTCTTT.

The V and J genes are TRBV5-4 and TRBJ1-5, with D possibly being TRBD1 (6 bases). This CDR3 comprises 15 residues. Trimming pared 2 bases from V and 5 bases from J, leaving 14 bases between. Germline CDR1 reads SGHNT; CDR2 reads YYREEE (reference sequence). CDR3 sequence reads: CASSFGGGRDQPQHF. The CDR3, as DNA: TGTGCCAGCAGCTTCGGGGGGGGCAGAGATCAGCCCCAGCATTTT.

This clone was seen a single time. This chain links TRBV14 with TRBJ2-3, with 8 positions matching TRBD2. Trimming at V came to 4 bases and at J to 2 bases, leaving 5 bases not matched to a gene. The CDR3 spans 15 residues. Germline CDR1 reads SGHDN; CDR2 reads FVKESK. The CDR3 bases are TGTGCCAGCAGCCTAGCGGGGATCCTCACAGATACGCAGTATTTT. Encoded protein: CASSLAGILTDTQYF.